This record covers a single T cell receptor beta chain. What it recognizes is unknown. A read error is possible here, since a much larger clone lies one base away. This sample was taken from a study of tumor-infiltrating lymphocytes in primary liver carcinoma. The wider study: Subjects consisted of male and female patients aged 30 to 69 years. Study results and limitations: Blood fell significantly below tumors in its top-250-clone fraction (p = 0.039).

Total RNA and DNA came together from roughly 20-30 mg of bulk tissue without cell sorting. Five discrete regions of every tumor underwent sampling. All tumor specimens exceeded 85% viable tumor cells. Per the germline V gene, CDR1 is GTSNPN and CDR2 is SVGIG (reference sequence). The CDR3 sequence is 16 residues long. The V and J ends lost 4 bases and 4 bases, in that order; junction bases with no gene match: 13. With 500 to 650 ng total RNA as template and a constant-region primer, TCR beta cDNA was made. Each TCR beta library was derived from three nested multiplex PCR rounds that employed slightly modified ARM-PCR. The first two PCR rounds used TRBV1-TRBV30 primers with a Cbeta primer, roughly 10 cycles each. Each CDR3 protein gets one entry after TCRdb re-called the multiplex PCR reads with MiXCR. The sample records roughly 190,000 distinct CDR3 sequences, 85% being singletons.

The sequence was collected from a man in his forties with primary liver carcinoma and hepatitis B virus infection. The sample was tumor tissue from primary liver carcinoma. The gene calls are TRBV30 and TRBJ2-5; 9 positions agree with TRBD2. The CDR3 nucleotides read TGTGCCTGGAATGTATTGACTGCGGGAGGGGGAGAGACCCAGTACTTC. It encodes CAWNVLTAGGGETQYF.